Each of the 5 T cell receptor beta chains below was sequenced from the same sample in a study of cytomegalovirus exposure and HLA in healthy donors. In the PCR, 60 Vbeta and 13 Jbeta primers were used. Some clones are missing from TCRdb's copy, which holds only in-frame ones; the method was immunoSEQ multiplex PCR. The table has more than 250,000 clones, approximately 90% seen once. The sample consisted of PBMCs. All receptors derive from a woman aged 18-35 years in good health and CMV-seronegative.

V usage is TRBV7-9 and J usage is TRBJ2-1; possible D gene TRBD1, 6 bases. Trimming cost V 5 bases and J 0 bases, with 20 bases left between them. The CDR3 contains 18 residues. CDR1 and CDR2 (germline): SEHNR, FQNEAQ (reference sequence). CDR3 in amino acids: CASSPLGGRGSSYNEQFF. CDR3 nucleotides: TGTGCCAGCAGCCCCTTAGGTGGCAGGGGTAGCTCCTACAATGAGCAGTTCTTC.

The chain uses TRBV19 and TRBJ2-3; TRBD1 matches 7 bases. V trimming: 4 bases; J trimming: 0 bases; junction bases outside the gene matches: 4. The CDR3 runs to 15 residues. Germline V gene data show CDR1 as LNHDA and CDR2 as SQIVND (reference sequence). CDR3 sequence: CASSRDSYSTDTQYF. The CDR3, as DNA: TGTGCCAGTAGTAGGGACAGTTATAGCACAGATACGCAGTATTTT.

This clone was counted a single time. The chain is built from TRBV6-1 and TRBJ1-5, with D possibly matching TRBD1 (5 bases). The germline V gene encodes CDR1 MNHNS and CDR2 SASEGT. V was cut by 5 bases and J by 1 base, with 9 bases left in between. The CDR3 sequence is 14 residues long. CDR3 nucleotides: TGTGCCAGCAGTACCCAGGGAAGCAATCAGCCCCAGCATTTT. It is translated as CASSTQGSNQPQHF.

This sequence joins TRBV13 and TRBJ2-5; maybe TRBD2 (7 bases). Germline V CDR1 and CDR2: PRHDT, FYEKMQ (reference sequence). V was trimmed by 4 bases and J by 3 bases, leaving 12 bases between them. This CDR3 spans 14 amino acids. The CDR3 DNA sequence: TGTGCCAGCAGCTCGCCGGGGGGCGAAGAGACCCAGTACTTC. Its translation is CASSSPGGEETQYF.

The gene calls are TRBV25-1 and TRBJ1-2, with D unclear. V dropped 4 bases and J dropped 3 bases, with 9 bases sitting between them. The CDR3 extends over 13 amino acids. CDR1 is MGHDK and CDR2 is SYGVNS in the germline V gene. The CDR3 reads CASSGHKDYGYTF. The CDR3 nucleotides are TGTGCCAGCAGTGGACATAAGGACTATGGCTACACCTTC.